This T cell receptor beta chain appears in the sequencing data of a study of T cell responses to AZD1222 COVID-19 vaccine (dated by TCRdb to the early 2020s). Some background on the complete study: Because spike-specific TCR depth and breadth did not differ between the two schedules, AZD1222 recipients who got a second dose at roughly 4 weeks were pooled with those who got a second dose at roughly 12 weeks. TCR sequencing covered approximately 230 trial participants: 207 given two doses of AZD1222 and 26 given two doses of MenACWY control vaccine. Trial participants were enrolled into age subgroups of 18-55, 56-69 and 70-plus years, which contained around 150, 28 and 57 TCR-sequenced participants, respectively.

The paper as a whole reports these results and caveats: The vaccine-associated CD4 TCRs covered the entire spike protein, and the dominant responses fell in regions 160-218 and 743-854. No day 14 peak-response samples were available, so repertoires were characterized only after the peak T cell response. Conclusions about previously exposed vaccinees are limited, since just six or seven AZD1222 recipients were seropositive for SARS-CoV-2 at baseline. Participants were mostly white British, with more females than males. The authors suggested clonal diversity may have been underestimated. Nearly half of unique spike-specific TCRs reportedly recognized epitopes outside regions mutated in the B.1.351 and B.1.1.7 variants. In the small 56-69-year group, the increase in depth fell short of significance, most likely because of low power. After two AZD1222 doses, both the breadth and the depth of spike-specific TCRs were significantly higher than at day 0 and than in MenACWY recipients.

The sample's time point label, in plain terms: baseline before first vaccination. Samples from vaccinated people were obtained from the UK trials COV001 and COV002, which included a single-blind randomized controlled phase 2/3 trial of AZD1222 (ChAdOx1 nCoV-19) in healthy adults. For TCRbeta chain sequencing, PBMC samples were collected from trial participants at day 0 and at day 28 after the second dose. The CDR3 regions of human TCRbeta chains were analyzed by immunosequencing. Processing in the source paper ran as follows. Repertoire TCRs were matched against a reference library of SARS-CoV-2-specific TCRs generated with the MIRA antigen-specificity platform. Breadth meant the fraction of unique TCRs that were SARS-CoV-2-associated, whereas depth meant the fraction of total T cells that were SARS-CoV-2-associated. Each spike-specific TCR was assigned to its reactive spike region and to a CD4 or CD8 class using the MIRA data. Log10-transformed breadth and depth values were compared by one-way ANOVA with Sidak's multiple comparisons tests. Drawn from immuneACCESS, this table holds only the in-frame rearrangements with V and J called that TCRdb kept. Clones are partly lost; checked studies trace under half to an unresolved V gene and leave the rest unexplained. For V, J and clone size, that table is used; D and trimming come from the DNA. The sample includes about 100,000 clones, with about 88% observed a single time. About 1.8% of the sample comes from the top ten.

The germline ends are 17 bases apart after V is trimmed by 4 bases and J by 5 bases. From the cysteine up to the phenylalanine, the CDR3 has a length of 14 residues. Only the CDR3 part of the read is kept: 42 bases, read in frame from the first base. As encoded in the germline V gene, CDR1 is SQVTM while CDR2 is ANQGSEA. Concerning this clone: Its antigen has not been determined. No much larger clone exists at a distance of one base, and base qualities are not known.

The chain uses TRBV29-1 and TRBJ2-5; tentative D gene TRBD2, with 5 bases matching. The origin of this receptor is an adult in good health. The source was peripheral blood, collected on day 0 of AZD1222 vaccination. The CDR3 has the sequence CSVVDGDGVETQYF. The DNA reads TGCAGCGTTGTCGACGGGGATGGAGTCGAGACCCAGTACTTC.